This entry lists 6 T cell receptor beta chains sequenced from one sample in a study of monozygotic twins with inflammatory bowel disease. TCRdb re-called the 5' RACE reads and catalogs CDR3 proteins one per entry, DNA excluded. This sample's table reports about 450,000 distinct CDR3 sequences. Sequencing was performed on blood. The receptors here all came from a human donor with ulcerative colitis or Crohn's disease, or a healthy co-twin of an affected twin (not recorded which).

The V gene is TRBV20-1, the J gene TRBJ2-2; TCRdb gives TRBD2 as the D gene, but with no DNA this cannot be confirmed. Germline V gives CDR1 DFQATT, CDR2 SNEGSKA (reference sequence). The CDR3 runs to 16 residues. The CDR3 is CSAVDRGTQNTGELFF.

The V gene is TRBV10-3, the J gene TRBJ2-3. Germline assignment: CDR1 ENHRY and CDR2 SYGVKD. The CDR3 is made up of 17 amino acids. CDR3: CAISESSGLHYTDTQYF.

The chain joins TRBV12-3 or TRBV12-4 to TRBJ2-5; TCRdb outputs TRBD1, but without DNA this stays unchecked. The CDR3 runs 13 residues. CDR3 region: CASSLLRDKTQYF.

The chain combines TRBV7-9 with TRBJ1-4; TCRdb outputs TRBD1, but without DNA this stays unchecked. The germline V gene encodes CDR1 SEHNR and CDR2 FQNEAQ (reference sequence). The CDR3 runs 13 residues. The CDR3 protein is CASRDGTNEKLFF.

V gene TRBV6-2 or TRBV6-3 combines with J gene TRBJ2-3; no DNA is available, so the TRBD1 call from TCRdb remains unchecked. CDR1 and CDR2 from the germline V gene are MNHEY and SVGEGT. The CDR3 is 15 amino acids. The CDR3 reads CASSPLRKSTDTQYF.

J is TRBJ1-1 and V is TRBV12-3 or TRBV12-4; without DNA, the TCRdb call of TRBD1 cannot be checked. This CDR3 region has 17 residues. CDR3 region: CASSFRIGGDMNTEAFF.